These 21 T cell receptor beta chains were sequenced from one sample in a study of Graves' ophthalmopathy and Graves' hyperthyroidism. Beta-chain TCR CDR3 regions were amplified from RNA transcripts. In the first round, RT-PCR was carried out with HTBI primers, and a multiplex PCR formed the second round. Using its own MiXCR run on the multiplex PCR reads, TCRdb lists one record per CDR3 protein. The table shows over 450,000 distinct CDR3 sequences, with approximately 15% occurring only once. The sequencing sample was made of blood. Source of these receptors: a woman in her thirties with Graves' ophthalmopathy.

This clonotype was recorded many times. Just one base apart from a much larger clone, this may be a read error. The V and J genes are TRBV6-1 and TRBJ2-7; weak D call: TRBD2 (6 bases). The length of the CDR3 is 13 residues. The germline CDR1 and CDR2 sequences are MNHNS and SASEGT. With 1 base removed from V and 9 bases from J, the gap between germline ends came to 13 bases. This CDR3 is CASSEGEAAGQYF. Written as DNA, the CDR3 is TGTGCCAGCAGTGAAGGGGAGGCTGCAGGGCAGTACTTC.

This clonotype showed up many times. V gene TRBV6-2 or TRBV6-3 combines with J gene TRBJ1-5; D unclear. V dropped 1 base and J dropped 2 bases, with 6 bases sitting between them. CDR1 is MNHEY and CDR2 is SVGEGT in the germline V gene. This CDR3 has 14 residues. This CDR3 is CASSYWGGNQPQHF. In DNA form, the CDR3 reads TGTGCCAGCAGTTACTGGGGAGGCAATCAGCCCCAGCATTTT.

This chain connects TRBV9 to TRBJ2-2, with D maybe TRBD1 (6 bases). This CDR3 is built from 18 residues. In germline, CDR1 is SGDLS, CDR2 YYNGEE. The germline V and J ends were trimmed by 3 bases and 4 bases, with 22 bases remaining between them. Here the CDR3 DNA reads TGTGCCAGCAGCGGTGGGGGACAACCGACAAGGACCACCGGGGAGCTGTTTTTT. Its translation is CASSGGGQPTRTTGELFF.

This clonotype was counted at least ten times. This sequence joins TRBV6-2 or TRBV6-3 and TRBJ1-2; D is unclear. The CDR3 totals 16 residues. The germline V and J ends were trimmed by 3 bases and 1 base, with 15 bases remaining between them. CDR1 is MNHEY, CDR2 SVGEGT, per germline. The CDR3 sequence: CASSYYQLGVNYGYTF. In nucleotides, the CDR3 is TGTGCCAGCAGTTATTACCAGCTCGGAGTTAACTATGGCTACACCTTC.

In this sample, this clonotype turned up many times. V gene TRBV6-1 combines with J gene TRBJ1-6; D may be TRBD1 (5 bases). V was cut by 6 bases and J by 1 base, with 16 bases left in between. The CDR3 contains 17 residues. CDR1 is MNHNS and CDR2 is SASEGT in the germline V gene. The DNA for the CDR3 is TGTGCCAGCAGCCCTTTCGGGGCTATGTCCTATAATTCACCCCTCCACTTT. It codes for CASSPFGAMSYNSPLHF.

This clonotype was detected many times. The V call is TRBV20-1, the J call TRBJ1-5, with D hard to call. Germline V gene lookup returns CDR1 DFQATT and CDR2 SNEGSKA (reference sequence). Trimming left V 1 base short and J 0 bases short, with 4 bases between. The length of the CDR3 is 13 residues. DNA of the CDR3: TGCAGTGCTAGAGGGGATAGCAATCAGCCCCAGCATTTT. Amino acids: CSARGDSNQPQHF.

At least ten counts were recorded for this clonotype. Since a much larger clone is just one base distant, this may be a read error. In this CDR3 the conserved last residue, phenylalanine or tryptophan, is missing, so a read error is likely. The V gene is TRBV6-1, the J gene TRBJ1-2; maybe TRBD1 (5 bases). The CDR3 spans 16 residues. Germline V gives CDR1 MNHNS, CDR2 SASEGT. The ends were cut back, 5 bases at V and 6 bases at J, with 22 bases in the middle. The CDR3 nucleotides are TGTGCCAGCAGTCCTACCCTAGTGGGGGGAGGTAATGGCTACACCCTC. This gives the protein CASSPTLVGGGNGYTL.

This clonotype was seen ten or more times. V and J are TRBV6-5 and TRBJ2-5; D remains unclear. The V end lost 2 bases, the J end lost 2 bases, and 9 bases lay between the germline ends. CDR1 is MNHEY and CDR2 is SVGAGI in the germline V gene. The CDR3 loop spans 14 amino acids. CDR3 region: CASSYLGRQETQYF. The CDR3 DNA follows: TGTGCCAGCAGTTACCTCGGCAGACAAGAGACCCAGTACTTC.

Many counts were recorded for this clonotype. The chain joins TRBV20-1 to TRBJ1-1, with a tentative D call TRBD1 (6 bases). In germline, CDR1 is DFQATT, CDR2 SNEGSKA (reference sequence). This CDR3 comprises 14 residues. V lost 6 bases and J 0 bases, leaving 14 bases between the germline ends. CDR3 amino acids: CSASRTEMNTEAFF. In nucleotides, the CDR3 is TGCAGTGCCAGCCGGACAGAAATGAACACTGAAGCTTTCTTT.

This clonotype was detected many times. This sequence may be a read error, since a much larger clone differs from it by one base. The chain joins TRBV6-1 to TRBJ2-7, with 8 positions matching TRBD1. The CDR3 has 14 amino acids. Germline V lookup: CDR1 MNHNS, CDR2 SASEGT. For the CDR3, the DNA is TGTGCCAGCAGTGAACAGGGGGCTTCCTGCGAGCAGTACTTC. Translated: CASSEQGASCEQYF.

The rearrangement links TRBV12-3 or TRBV12-4 to TRBJ1-1; D not resolved. This CDR3 comprises 15 residues. V gave up 7 bases and J gave up 0 bases, with 15 bases separating them. DNA of the CDR3: TGTGCCAGCATCCTGTCCGCTCTGGTGAACACTGAAGCTTTCTTT. Its protein product is CASILSALVNTEAFF.

The rearrangement uses TRBV12-3 or TRBV12-4 and TRBJ1-2, with no clear D. Trimming left V 5 bases short and J 7 bases short, with 14 bases between. This CDR3 contains 13 residues. The CDR3 DNA sequence: TGTGCCAGCAGTCCCGACCGGTACTTTGGCTACACCTTC. Protein: CASSPDRYFGYTF.

Note on this clonotype: The junction departs from the called germline gene at one end, perhaps through a read error. The chain couples TRBV29-1 to TRBJ2-5; D might be TRBD2 (6 bases). The CDR3 runs to 12 residues. Germline V CDR1 and CDR2: SQVTM, ANQGSEA. The CDR3 region is CSVEDREESQYF. As DNA, the CDR3 is TGCAGCGTTGAAGACAGGGAGGAGAGCCAGTACTTC.

The chain couples TRBV9 to TRBJ1-2; possibly TRBD1 for D (5 bases). CDR3 length equals 14 residues. The V gene lost 3 bases and the J gene lost 4 bases, with 13 bases spanning the gap. Germline CDR1 and CDR2: SGDLS and YYNGEE. CDR3 sequence reads: CASSELGTAYGYTF. The CDR3 DNA reads TGTGCCAGCAGCGAATTAGGGACGGCCTATGGCTACACCTTC.

The table lists this clonotype with a few counts. The chain combines TRBV27 with TRBJ2-5, with D maybe TRBD2 (5 bases). Trimming stripped 3 bases from V and 4 bases from J, with 27 bases between. Germline-derived CDR1 and CDR2 are MNHEY and SMNVEV (reference sequence). The CDR3 has 19 amino acids. The CDR3 sequence: CASSFYPPSLDWEGETQYF. DNA for the CDR3: TGTGCCAGCAGTTTTTACCCACCATCCTTGGACTGGGAAGGAGAGACCCAGTACTTC.

In its sample, this clonotype was seen many times. The CDR3 loop reads CASSFTQNTEAFF. CDR3 nucleotides: TGTGCCAGCAGTTTCACCCAGAACACTGAAGCTTTCTTT. The chain links TRBV27 to TRBJ1-1; no reliable D call. Trimming shortened V by 3 bases and J by 1 base, and 6 bases separated the two germline ends. The germline V gene encodes CDR1 MNHEY and CDR2 SMNVEV (reference sequence). This CDR3 has 13 residues.

The sample holds many counts of this clonotype. This CDR3 reads CASSSGLLAGGGETQYF. The CDR3 DNA follows: TGTGCCAGCAGTTCCGGCCTACTAGCGGGGGGCGGAGAGACCCAGTACTTC. The chain uses TRBV6-5 and TRBJ2-5; 12 bases match TRBD2. J gave up 4 bases and V 4 bases, and 10 bases lay outside the gene matches. Looked up from germline, CDR1 is MNHEY and CDR2 is SVGAGI. The length of the CDR3 is 17 residues.

In this sample, this clonotype turned up many times. The V and J genes are TRBV11-3 and TRBJ2-4; TRBD1 aligns across 10 bases. Per germline, CDR1 SGHNT and CDR2 YENEEA. This CDR3 spans 15 amino acids. Germline trimming cut 5 bases from V and 8 bases from J; bases unmatched to any gene: 9. CDR3 coding DNA: TGTGCCAGCAGCCCGTATGACAGGGGGCTAGACATTCAGTACTTC. Translating gives CASSPYDRGLDIQYF.

The chain joins TRBV7-9 to TRBJ1-6, with D perhaps matching TRBD1 (6 bases). Between the trimmed V and J ends, which lost 0 bases and 2 bases, there was a span of 8 bases. The germline V gene encodes CDR1 SEHNR and CDR2 FQNEAQ (reference sequence). The CDR3 is 16 residues long. This CDR3 reads CASSLAQGPYNSPLHF. The CDR3 nucleotides are TGTGCCAGCAGCTTAGCCCAGGGGCCCTATAATTCACCCCTCCACTTT.

This clonotype was recorded many times. The chain recombines TRBV28 with TRBJ2-5, with no clear D. Germline V CDR1 and CDR2: MDHEN, SYDVKM. V lost 9 bases to trimming and J lost 5 bases, with 13 bases between them. The CDR3 has 12 residues. As DNA, the CDR3 is TGTGCCAGTAATGGGGTACGGGAGACCCAGTACTTC. This sequence encodes CASNGVRETQYF.

As concerns this clonotype: At one boundary the junction diverges from the germline segment, which might be a read error. This chain's CDR3 is CSAELQETKYF. The CDR3 region has the DNA TGCAGTGCCGAGCTCCAAGAGACCAAGTACTTC. The chain uses TRBV20-1 and TRBJ2-5; D ambiguous. Germline V lookup: CDR1 DFQATT, CDR2 SNEGSKA (reference sequence). This CDR3 has 11 amino acids.